The T cell receptor beta chain under discussion was sequenced for a study of CD8 T cells in Susac syndrome. Random hexamers were used to reverse transcribe the RNA input (roughly 0.5 to 1 ug). TCRdb reprocessed the immunoSEQ multiplex PCR reads via MiXCR and lists one record per CDR3 protein. The sample records 70,000 to 100,000 distinct CDR3 sequences, 90% to 95% being singletons. Germline V CDR1 and CDR2: LGHNA, YNFKEQ. The CDR3 extends over 16 amino acids. With 1 base removed from V and 6 bases from J, the gap between germline ends came to 19 bases. Material: CD8+ T cells from PBMCs. J is TRBJ2-7 and V is TRBV4-2, with D perhaps TRBD2 (5 bases). This sequence was found in a human donor in good health. CDR3 residues: CASSQGLGNPAGEQYF. CDR3 bases: TGTGCCAGCAGCCAAGGGCTAGGCAATCCTGCGGGCGAGCAGTACTTC.